This is a list of T cell receptor beta chains from one sample in a study of T cells in localized non-small cell lung cancer. Using immunoSEQ multiplex PCR, the repertoire was profiled, and TCRdb retains in-frame clones only, with some absent. Of 25,000 to 30,000 clones in the sample, about nine tenths were seen once. This specimen was peripheral blood mononuclear cells, taken before any cancer treatment. These receptors all come from a woman aged 35 to 69 with stage III lung adenocarcinoma. Both conserved end residues are part of each CDR3. The order of the fields is D gene, J gene, V gene, CDR3 length, clone size, CDR3 protein, CDR3 DNA. A D gene is named only where the DNA matches it firmly. Only some rows state a clone size, as once, few, many or a class for expanded clones.

D: NA
J: TRBJ1-2
V: TRBV5-4
length: 15
size: NA
CDR3: CASSLDGEGVYGYTF
DNA: TGTGCCAGCAGCTTGGACGGGGAGGGGGTCTATGGCTACACCTTC

D: TRBD1
J: TRBJ1-2
V: TRBV5-1
length: 15
size: NA
CDR3: CASSLGTGANYGYTF
DNA: TGCGCCAGCAGCTTGGGGACAGGAGCTAACTATGGCTACACCTTC

D: NA
J: TRBJ1-4
V: TRBV5-5
length: 15
size: NA
CDR3: CASSLAQDPNEKLFF
DNA: TGTGCCAGCAGCTTGGCCCAGGACCCCAATGAAAAACTGTTTTTT

D: NA
J: TRBJ2-7
V: TRBV5-1
length: 12
size: NA
CDR3: CASRAGNYEQYF
DNA: TGCGCCAGCAGAGCAGGCAACTACGAGCAGTACTTC

D: TRBD1
J: TRBJ2-6
V: TRBV5-6
length: 18
size: once
CDR3: CASSRRDRVFAGANVLTF
DNA: TGTGCCAGCAGCCGCCGGGACAGGGTGTTTGCTGGGGCCAACGTCCTGACTTTC

D: TRBD1
J: TRBJ1-6
V: TRBV7-8
length: 15
size: NA
CDR3: CASSFGQGKGSPLHF
DNA: TGTGCCAGCAGCTTCGGACAGGGTAAAGGTTCACCCCTCCACTTT

D: NA
J: TRBJ1-2
V: TRBV9
length: 15
size: NA
CDR3: CASSTNTLWGYGYTF
DNA: TGTGCCAGCAGCACAAACACCTTATGGGGGTATGGCTACACCTTC

D: NA
J: TRBJ2-7
V: TRBV7-3
length: 15
size: once
CDR3: CASSLNGGPTYEQYF
DNA: TGTGCCAGCAGCTTGAACGGGGGGCCCACCTACGAGCAGTACTTC

D: TRBD1
J: TRBJ2-2
V: TRBV5-6
length: 16
size: once
CDR3: CASSLLGQGRTGELFF
DNA: TGTGCCAGCAGCTTGTTGGGACAGGGGCGCACCGGGGAGCTGTTTTTT

D: NA
J: TRBJ1-5
V: TRBV10-2
length: 13
size: NA
CDR3: CASSEWGNQPQHF
DNA: TGCGCCAGCAGTGAGTGGGGAAATCAGCCCCAGCATTTT

D: NA
J: TRBJ2-7
V: TRBV29-1
length: 14
size: NA
CDR3: CSVEGEGEDYEQYF
DNA: TGCAGCGTTGAAGGGGAGGGGGAAGACTACGAGCAGTACTTC

D: NA
J: TRBJ1-1
V: TRBV15
length: 11
size: NA
CDR3: CATSGNTEAFF
DNA: TGTGCCACCAGCGGAAACACTGAAGCTTTCTTT

D: TRBD2
J: TRBJ2-5
V: TRBV6-5
length: 15
size: NA
CDR3: CASTRLGAGDETQYF
DNA: TGTGCCAGCACCCGTTTGGGAGCGGGAGACGAGACCCAGTACTTC

D: NA
J: TRBJ2-5
V: TRBV27
length: 15
size: NA
CDR3: CASSLGGGLQETQYF
DNA: TGTGCCAGCAGTTTAGGAGGGGGCTTACAAGAGACCCAGTACTTC

D: TRBD2
J: TRBJ2-1
V: TRBV10-3
length: 16
size: NA
CDR3: CAISEPQREGRNEQFF
DNA: TGTGCCATCAGTGAGCCCCAGCGGGAGGGCCGGAATGAGCAGTTCTTC

D: NA
J: TRBJ2-4
V: TRBV29-1
length: 14
size: NA
CDR3: CSVAGEQGGTTQYF
DNA: TGCAGCGTCGCTGGGGAACAGGGGGGGACTACTCAGTACTTC

D: TRBD1
J: TRBJ2-7
V: TRBV10-3
length: 13
size: NA
CDR3: CAIRGQGPGEQYF
DNA: TGTGCCATCAGAGGACAGGGCCCGGGCGAGCAGTACTTC

D: NA
J: TRBJ2-7
V: TRBV5-3
length: 13
size: NA
CDR3: CARTSGTSPSGYF
DNA: TGTGCCAGAACATCCGGGACGTCCCCCTCGGGGTACTTC

D: TRBD1
J: TRBJ1-5
V: TRBV6-1
length: 15
size: NA
CDR3: CASSRTGSDNQPQHF
DNA: TGTGCCAGCAGTAGGACAGGGTCTGACAATCAGCCCCAGCATTTT

D: TRBD1
J: TRBJ1-3
V: TRBV4-1
length: 16
size: NA
CDR3: CASSLLTGGSGNTIYF
DNA: TGCGCCAGCAGCCTCCTAACAGGGGGCTCTGGAAACACCATATATTTT

D: NA
J: TRBJ2-3
V: TRBV9
length: 15
size: NA
CDR3: CASSVGGLSTDTQYF
DNA: TGTGCCAGCAGTGTTGGGGGGCTAAGCACAGATACGCAGTATTTT

D: NA
J: TRBJ2-2
V: TRBV5-1
length: 13
size: NA
CDR3: CASGNTNTGELFF
DNA: TGCGCCAGCGGCAACACGAACACCGGGGAGCTGTTTTTT

D: NA
J: TRBJ1-1
V: TRBV2
length: 14
size: NA
CDR3: CASREGHLNTEAFF
DNA: TGTGCCAGCAGAGAGGGACACCTCAACACTGAAGCTTTCTTT

D: NA
J: TRBJ2-7
V: TRBV11-2
length: 18
size: NA
CDR3: CASSEEKYGITLSYEQYF
DNA: TGTGCCAGCAGCGAGGAAAAGTACGGGATTACACTCTCCTACGAGCAGTACTTC

D: NA
J: TRBJ1-5
V: TRBV5-4
length: 14
size: NA
CDR3: CASSSQGSNQPQHF
DNA: TGTGCCAGCAGCTCGCAGGGTAGCAATCAGCCCCAGCATTTT

D: TRBD1
J: TRBJ1-1
V: TRBV5-1
length: 15
size: NA
CDR3: CASSAGTGINTEAFF
DNA: TGCGCCAGCAGCGCCGGGACAGGGATTAACACTGAAGCTTTCTTT

D: TRBD1
J: TRBJ1-2
V: TRBV19
length: 12
size: NA
CDR3: CAISDRDYGYTF
DNA: TGTGCCATTTCGGACAGGGACTATGGCTACACCTTC

D: TRBD1
J: TRBJ1-5
V: TRBV7-9
length: 15
size: NA
CDR3: CASSLADRGVQPQHF
DNA: TGTGCCAGCAGCTTAGCGGACAGGGGTGTACAGCCCCAGCATTTT

D: TRBD1
J: TRBJ2-7
V: TRBV18
length: 14
size: once
CDR3: CASSPGQGDYEQYF
DNA: TGTGCCAGCTCACCTGGACAGGGGGACTACGAGCAGTACTTC

D: NA
J: TRBJ2-7
V: TRBV5-1
length: 14
size: few
CDR3: CASSLGPGSYEQYF
DNA: TGCGCCAGCAGCTTGGGTCCAGGCTCCTACGAGCAGTACTTC

D: NA
J: TRBJ1-2
V: TRBV7-2
length: 15
size: NA
CDR3: CASSLAEGQGYGYTF
DNA: TGTGCCAGCAGCTTAGCGGAGGGGCAGGGGTATGGCTACACCTTC

D: TRBD2
J: TRBJ2-4
V: TRBV19
length: 20
size: NA
CDR3: CASSIGSSGPRVLAKNIQYF
DNA: TGTGCCAGTAGTATAGGTTCTAGCGGCCCTCGGGTGTTAGCCAAAAACATTCAGTACTTC

D: NA
J: TRBJ1-6
V: TRBV6-1
length: 20
size: NA
CDR3: CASSGGVRRGLGSYNSPLHF
DNA: TGTGCCAGCAGTGGAGGGGTACGAAGGGGCTTAGGCTCCTATAATTCACCCCTCCACTTT

D: NA
J: TRBJ1-2
V: TRBV7-2
length: 12
size: NA
CDR3: CASSVDTYGYTF
DNA: TGTGCCAGCAGCGTAGACACCTATGGCTACACCTTC

D: NA
J: TRBJ2-7
V: TRBV7-9
length: 15
size: NA
CDR3: CASSLVQGGRDEQYF
DNA: TGTGCCAGCAGCTTAGTCCAGGGGGGTCGGGACGAGCAGTACTTC

D: NA
J: TRBJ2-3
V: TRBV5-6
length: 13
size: NA
CDR3: CASSLGTTDTQYF
DNA: TGTGCCAGCAGCTTGGGAACCACAGATACGCAGTATTTT

D: TRBD1
J: TRBJ1-5
V: TRBV5-8
length: 15
size: NA
CDR3: CASSLGGQGHQPQHF
DNA: TGTGCCAGCAGCTTGGGAGGACAGGGCCATCAGCCCCAGCATTTT

D: NA
J: TRBJ1-1
V: TRBV7-9
length: 13
size: NA
CDR3: CASSWVGDSEAFF
DNA: TGTGCCAGCAGCTGGGTAGGGGATTCTGAAGCTTTCTTT

D: NA
J: TRBJ2-1
V: TRBV7-9
length: 16
size: NA
CDR3: CASSPPRASGYNEQFF
DNA: TGTGCCAGCAGCCCTCCTCGGGCCAGTGGCTACAATGAGCAGTTCTTC

D: NA
J: TRBJ2-7
V: TRBV5-4
length: 14
size: NA
CDR3: CASSSQRAPYEQYF
DNA: TGTGCCAGCAGCTCCCAGCGGGCCCCCTACGAGCAGTACTTC

D: TRBD1
J: TRBJ1-3
V: TRBV7-9
length: 16
size: NA
CDR3: CASSSHTGGFGNTIYF
DNA: TGTGCCAGCAGCTCACATACAGGGGGCTTTGGAAACACCATATATTTT

D: TRBD2
J: TRBJ2-2
V: TRBV15
length: 17
size: NA
CDR3: CATSGLAGGPSTGELFF
DNA: TGTGCCACCAGCGGCCTAGCGGGAGGGCCCAGCACCGGGGAGCTGTTTTTT

D: NA
J: TRBJ1-4
V: TRBV4-3
length: 14
size: NA
CDR3: CASSLDTSNEKLFF
DNA: TGCGCCAGCAGCCTGGACACTTCTAATGAAAAACTGTTTTTT

D: TRBD1
J: TRBJ1-5
V: TRBV19
length: 15
size: NA
CDR3: CASSWDREPYQPQHF
DNA: TGTGCCAGTAGTTGGGACAGGGAGCCCTATCAGCCCCAGCATTTT

D: TRBD1
J: TRBJ1-4
V: TRBV30
length: 13
size: NA
CDR3: CAWSAGGVEKLFF
DNA: TGTGCCTGGAGCGCAGGGGGCGTTGAAAAACTGTTTTTT

D: NA
J: TRBJ2-3
V: TRBV7-9
length: 13
size: NA
CDR3: CASSSGSPDTQYF
DNA: TGTGCCAGCAGCTCCGGGAGCCCAGATACGCAGTATTTT

D: TRBD2
J: TRBJ2-2
V: TRBV6-1
length: 18
size: NA
CDR3: CASSERTSGGMDTGELFF
DNA: TGTGCCAGCAGTGAACGGACTAGCGGGGGGATGGACACCGGGGAGCTGTTTTTT

D: NA
J: TRBJ2-7
V: TRBV19
length: 14
size: once
CDR3: CASSSPTPPYEQYF
DNA: TGTGCCAGTAGTAGCCCCACACCTCCCTACGAGCAGTACTTC

D: NA
J: TRBJ2-7
V: TRBV6-5
length: 14
size: NA
CDR3: CASSYPGFGYEQYF
DNA: TGTGCCAGCAGTTACCCAGGATTCGGGTACGAGCAGTACTTC

D: NA
J: TRBJ1-4
V: TRBV7-2
length: 15
size: NA
CDR3: CASSLITGTYEKLFF
DNA: TGTGCCAGCAGCTTAATAACCGGGACCTATGAAAAACTGTTTTTT

D: NA
J: TRBJ1-3
V: TRBV5-1
length: 15
size: NA
CDR3: CASSLAVDSGNTIYF
DNA: TGCGCCAGCAGCTTGGCGGTTGACTCTGGAAACACCATATATTTT

D: NA
J: TRBJ2-1
V: TRBV6-5
length: 14
size: NA
CDR3: CASSYTREPNEQFF
DNA: TGTGCCAGCAGTTACACCCGGGAGCCCAATGAGCAGTTCTTC

D: TRBD1
J: TRBJ1-1
V: TRBV6-5
length: 14
size: NA
CDR3: CASSYGTASTEAFF
DNA: TGTGCCAGCAGTTACGGGACAGCCTCAACTGAAGCTTTCTTT

D: NA
J: TRBJ1-1
V: TRBV6-5
length: 14
size: NA
CDR3: CASSRLQGYTEAFF
DNA: TGTGCCAGCAGTAGGTTGCAGGGGTACACTGAAGCTTTCTTT